This record covers a single T cell receptor (beta chain). Study donors comprised healthy, HIV-negative adults devoid of recent acute infection or vaccination. CDR1 is SGHDT and CDR2 is YYEEEE in the germline V gene. This CDR3 is built from 14 residues. Between the trimmed V and J ends, which lost 2 bases and 2 bases, there was a span of 10 bases. Several immunoSEQ plates held equal portions of the genomic DNA taken from each subset. The assay was immunoSEQ multiplex PCR, and TCRdb's table has in-frame clones only and misses some. The sample records 600,000 to 800,000 clones, over 60% being singletons. The sample belongs to a study of shared clonotypes between healthy human individuals. Overall study context: A donor's plate count was three for CD4 naive and three for CD4 memory; CD8 naive had two and CD8 memory one.

The chain recombines TRBV5-6 with TRBJ2-5; D ambiguous. Sequenced sample: memory CD4+ T cells sorted from blood. Subset of the sample: CD45RA-negative fraction. The TCR originated in a woman aged 30 to 39 in good health. CDR3 in amino acids: CASSLRHLQETQYF. In nucleotides, the CDR3 is TGTGCCAGCAGCTTAAGACACCTTCAAGAGACCCAGTACTTC.